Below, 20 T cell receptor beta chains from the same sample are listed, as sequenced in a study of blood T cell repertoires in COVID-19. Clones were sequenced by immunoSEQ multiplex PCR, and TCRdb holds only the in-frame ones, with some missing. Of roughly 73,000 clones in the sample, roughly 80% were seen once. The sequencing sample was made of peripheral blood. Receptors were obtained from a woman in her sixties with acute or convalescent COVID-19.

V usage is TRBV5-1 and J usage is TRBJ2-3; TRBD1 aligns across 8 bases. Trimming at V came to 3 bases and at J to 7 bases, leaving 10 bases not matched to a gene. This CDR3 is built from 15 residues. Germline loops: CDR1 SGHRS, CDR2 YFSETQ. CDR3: CASSSGQGRLYTQYF. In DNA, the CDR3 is TGCGCCAGCAGCTCAGGACAGGGACGATTGTATACGCAGTATTTT. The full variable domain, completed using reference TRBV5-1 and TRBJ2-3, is KAGVTQTPRYLIKTRGQQVTLSCSPISGHRSVSWYQQTPGQGLQFLFEYFSETQRNKGNFPGRFSGRQFSNSRSEMNVSTLELGDSALYLCASSSGQGRLYTQYFGPGTRLTVL.

CDR3 sequence reads: CASSKGGVLTDTQYF. The DNA of the CDR3 is TGTGCCAGCAGTAAAGGGGGCGTGCTCACAGATACGCAGTATTTT. This chain uses TRBV25-1 with TRBJ2-3, with 7 bases matching TRBD1. Germline CDR1 MGHDK, CDR2 SYGVNS. The CDR3 is 15 residues long. V lost 5 bases and J lost 2; bases outside the gene matches: 7.

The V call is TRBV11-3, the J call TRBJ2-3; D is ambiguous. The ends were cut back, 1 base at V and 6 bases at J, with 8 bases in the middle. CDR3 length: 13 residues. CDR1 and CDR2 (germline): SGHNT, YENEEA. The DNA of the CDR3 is TGTGCCAGCAGCTTAGGTTCATTGGATACGCAGTATTTT. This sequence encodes CASSLGSLDTQYF.

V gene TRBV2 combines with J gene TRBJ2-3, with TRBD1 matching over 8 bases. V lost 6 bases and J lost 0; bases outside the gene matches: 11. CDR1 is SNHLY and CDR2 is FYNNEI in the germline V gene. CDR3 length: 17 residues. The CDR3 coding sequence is TGTGCCAGCAGGGTTACCGGGACAGGCACTAGCACAGATACGCAGTATTTT. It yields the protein CASRVTGTGTSTDTQYF.

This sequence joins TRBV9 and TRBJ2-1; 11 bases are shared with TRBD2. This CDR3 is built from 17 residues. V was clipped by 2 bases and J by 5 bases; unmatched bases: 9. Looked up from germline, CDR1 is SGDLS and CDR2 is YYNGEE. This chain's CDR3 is CASSVRAGTSGNNEQFF. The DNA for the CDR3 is TGTGCCAGCAGCGTGAGAGCCGGGACTAGCGGAAACAATGAGCAGTTCTTC.

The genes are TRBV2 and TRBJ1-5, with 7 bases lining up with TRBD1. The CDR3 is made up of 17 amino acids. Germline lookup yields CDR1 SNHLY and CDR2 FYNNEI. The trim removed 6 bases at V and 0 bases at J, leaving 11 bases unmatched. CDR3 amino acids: CASSDGQAPYSNQPQHF. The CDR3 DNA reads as TGTGCCAGCAGCGATGGACAGGCGCCCTATAGCAATCAGCCCCAGCATTTT. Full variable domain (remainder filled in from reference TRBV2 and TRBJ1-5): EPEVTQTPSHQVTQMGQEVILRCVPISNHLYFYWYRQILGQKVEFLVSFYNNEISEKSEIFDDQFSVERPDGSNFTLKIRSTKLEDSAMYFCASSDGQAPYSNQPQHFGDGTRLSIL.

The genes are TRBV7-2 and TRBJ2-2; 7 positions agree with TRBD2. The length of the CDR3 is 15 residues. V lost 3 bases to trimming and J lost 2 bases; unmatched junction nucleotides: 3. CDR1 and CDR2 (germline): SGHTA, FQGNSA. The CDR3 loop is CASSFGGSNTGELFF. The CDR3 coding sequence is TGTGCCAGCAGCTTTGGCGGGAGCAACACCGGGGAGCTGTTTTTT.

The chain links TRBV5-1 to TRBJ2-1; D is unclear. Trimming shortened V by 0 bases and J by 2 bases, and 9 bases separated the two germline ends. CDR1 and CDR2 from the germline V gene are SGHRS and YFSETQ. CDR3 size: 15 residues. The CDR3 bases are TGCGCCAGCAGCTTGGTTACGGGTCCCTACAATGAGCAGTTCTTC. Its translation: CASSLVTGPYNEQFF.

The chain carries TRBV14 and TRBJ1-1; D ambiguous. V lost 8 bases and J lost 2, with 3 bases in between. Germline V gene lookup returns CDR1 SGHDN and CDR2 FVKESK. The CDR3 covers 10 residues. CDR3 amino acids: CASGNTEAFF. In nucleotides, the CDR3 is TGTGCCAGCGGCAACACTGAAGCTTTCTTT.

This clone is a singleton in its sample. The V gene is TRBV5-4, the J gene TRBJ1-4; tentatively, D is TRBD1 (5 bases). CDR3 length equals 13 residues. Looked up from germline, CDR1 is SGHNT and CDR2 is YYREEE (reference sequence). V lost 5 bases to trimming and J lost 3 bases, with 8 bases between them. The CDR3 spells CASSGGANEKLFF. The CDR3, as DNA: TGTGCCAGCAGTGGGGGGGCTAATGAAAAACTGTTTTTT.

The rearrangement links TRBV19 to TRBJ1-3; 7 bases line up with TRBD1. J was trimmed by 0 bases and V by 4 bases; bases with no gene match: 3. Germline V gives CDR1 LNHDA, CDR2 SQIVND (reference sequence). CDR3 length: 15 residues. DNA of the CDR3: TGTGCCAGTAGTACCCGACAGGGCTCTGGAAACACCATATATTTT. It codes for CASSTRQGSGNTIYF.

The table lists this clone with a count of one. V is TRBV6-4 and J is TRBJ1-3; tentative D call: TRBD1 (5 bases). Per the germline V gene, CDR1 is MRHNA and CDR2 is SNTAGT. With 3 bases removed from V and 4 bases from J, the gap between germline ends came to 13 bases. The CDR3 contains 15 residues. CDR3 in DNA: TGTGCCAGCAGTGAAGCCAGGGTGACGGGAAACACCATATATTTT. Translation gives CASSEARVTGNTIYF.

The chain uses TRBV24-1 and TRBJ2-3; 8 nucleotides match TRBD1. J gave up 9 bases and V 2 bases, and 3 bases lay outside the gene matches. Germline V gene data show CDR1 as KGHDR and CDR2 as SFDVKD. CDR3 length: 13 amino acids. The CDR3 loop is CATSDSGGWTQYF. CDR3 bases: TGTGCCACCAGTGATTCAGGGGGCTGGACGCAGTATTTT.

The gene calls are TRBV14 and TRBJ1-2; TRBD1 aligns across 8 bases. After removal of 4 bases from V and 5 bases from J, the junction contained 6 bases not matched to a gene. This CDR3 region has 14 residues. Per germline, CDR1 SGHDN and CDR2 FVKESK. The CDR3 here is CASSPLDRAYGYTF. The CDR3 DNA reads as TGTGCCAGCAGCCCCCTGGACAGGGCATATGGCTACACCTTC.

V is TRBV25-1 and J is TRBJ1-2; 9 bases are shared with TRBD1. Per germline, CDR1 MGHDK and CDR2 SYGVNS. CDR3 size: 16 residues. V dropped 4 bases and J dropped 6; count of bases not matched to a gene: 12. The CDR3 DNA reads TGTGCCAGCAGTGGGGACAGGGAAGGAGGCGTGCATGGCTACACCTTC. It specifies CASSGDREGGVHGYTF.

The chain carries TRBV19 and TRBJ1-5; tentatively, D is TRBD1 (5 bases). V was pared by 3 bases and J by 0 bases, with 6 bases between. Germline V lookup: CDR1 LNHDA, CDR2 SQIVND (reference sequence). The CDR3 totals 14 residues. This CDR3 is CASSIRDSNQPQHF. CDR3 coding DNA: TGTGCCAGTAGTATCAGGGATAGCAATCAGCCCCAGCATTTT.

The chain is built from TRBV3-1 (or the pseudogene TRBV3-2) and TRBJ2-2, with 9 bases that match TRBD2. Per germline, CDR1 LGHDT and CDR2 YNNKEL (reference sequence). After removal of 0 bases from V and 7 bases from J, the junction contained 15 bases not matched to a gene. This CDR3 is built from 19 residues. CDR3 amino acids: CASSQEYKPRLAEDGELFF. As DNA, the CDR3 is TGTGCCAGCAGCCAAGAATACAAACCGCGACTAGCGGAAGACGGGGAGCTGTTTTTT.

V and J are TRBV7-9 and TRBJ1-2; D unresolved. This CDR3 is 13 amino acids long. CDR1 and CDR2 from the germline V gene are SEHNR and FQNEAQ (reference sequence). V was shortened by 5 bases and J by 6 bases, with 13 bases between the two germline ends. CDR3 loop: CASSVLGRDGYTF. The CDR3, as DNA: TGTGCCAGCAGCGTCCTAGGGAGGGATGGCTACACCTTC.

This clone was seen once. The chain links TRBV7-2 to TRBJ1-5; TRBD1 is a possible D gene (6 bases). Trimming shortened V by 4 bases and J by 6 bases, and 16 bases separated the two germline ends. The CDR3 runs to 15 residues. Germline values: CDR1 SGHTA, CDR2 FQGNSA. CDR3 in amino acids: CASSSGNRVRQPQHF. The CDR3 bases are TGTGCCAGCAGCTCGGGGAACAGGGTTCGTCAGCCCCAGCATTTT.

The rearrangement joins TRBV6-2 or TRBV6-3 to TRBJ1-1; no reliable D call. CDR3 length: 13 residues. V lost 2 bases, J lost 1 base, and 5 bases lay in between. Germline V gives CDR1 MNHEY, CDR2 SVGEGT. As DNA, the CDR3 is TGTGCCAGCAGTTACCTCCGGAACACTGAAGCTTTCTTT. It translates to CASSYLRNTEAFF.